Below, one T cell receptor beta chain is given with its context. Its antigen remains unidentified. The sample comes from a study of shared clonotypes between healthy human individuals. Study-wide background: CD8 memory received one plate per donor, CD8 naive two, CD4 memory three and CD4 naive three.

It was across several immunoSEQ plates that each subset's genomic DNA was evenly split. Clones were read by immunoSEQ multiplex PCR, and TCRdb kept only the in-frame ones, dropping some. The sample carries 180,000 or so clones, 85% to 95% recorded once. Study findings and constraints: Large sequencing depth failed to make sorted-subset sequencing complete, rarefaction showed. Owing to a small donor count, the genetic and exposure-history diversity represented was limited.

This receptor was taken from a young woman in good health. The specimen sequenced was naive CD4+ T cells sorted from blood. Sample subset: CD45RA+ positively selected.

The DNA of the CDR3 is TGTGCCATCAGTGAGTCAGGACCGAACACCGGGGAGCTGTTTTTT. This gives the protein CAISESGPNTGELFF. The rearrangement links TRBV10-3 to TRBJ2-2; D gene uncertain. V dropped 0 bases and J dropped 0 bases, with 5 bases sitting between them. The length of the CDR3 is 15 residues. From germline, CDR1 is ENHRY and CDR2 SYGVKD.